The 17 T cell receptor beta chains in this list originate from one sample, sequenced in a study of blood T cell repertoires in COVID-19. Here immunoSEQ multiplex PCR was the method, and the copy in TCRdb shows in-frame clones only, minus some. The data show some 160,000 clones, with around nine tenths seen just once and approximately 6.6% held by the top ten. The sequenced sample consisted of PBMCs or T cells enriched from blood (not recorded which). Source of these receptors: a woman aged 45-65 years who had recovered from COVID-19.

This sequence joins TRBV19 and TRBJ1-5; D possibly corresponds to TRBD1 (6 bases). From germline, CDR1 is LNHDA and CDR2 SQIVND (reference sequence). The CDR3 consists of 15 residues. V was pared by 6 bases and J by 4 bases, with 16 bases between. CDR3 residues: CASSLDSAFNQPQHF. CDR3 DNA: TGTGCCAGTAGCCTGGACAGCGCATTTAATCAGCCCCAGCATTTT.

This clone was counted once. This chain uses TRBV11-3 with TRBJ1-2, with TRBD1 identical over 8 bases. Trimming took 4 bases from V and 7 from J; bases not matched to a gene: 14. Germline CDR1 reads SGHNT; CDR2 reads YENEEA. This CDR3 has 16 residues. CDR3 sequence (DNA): TGTGCCAGCAGCTCACTTTCCGGGCAGGGGGCTGGTGGCTACACCTTC. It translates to CASSSLSGQGAGGYTF.

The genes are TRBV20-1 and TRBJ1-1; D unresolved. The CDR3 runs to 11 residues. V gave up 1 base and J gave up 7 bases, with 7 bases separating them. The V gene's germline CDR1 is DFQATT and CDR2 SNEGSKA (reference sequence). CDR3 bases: TGCAGTGCTAGAGGGGCCGTTGAAGCTTTCTTT. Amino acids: CSARGAVEAFF.

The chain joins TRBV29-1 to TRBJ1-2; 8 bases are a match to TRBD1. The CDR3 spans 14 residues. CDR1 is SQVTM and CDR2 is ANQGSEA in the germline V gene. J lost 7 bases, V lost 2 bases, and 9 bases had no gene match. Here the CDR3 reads CSVERFQGAGGYTF. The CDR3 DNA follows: TGCAGCGTTGAACGGTTTCAGGGGGCGGGTGGCTACACCTTC.

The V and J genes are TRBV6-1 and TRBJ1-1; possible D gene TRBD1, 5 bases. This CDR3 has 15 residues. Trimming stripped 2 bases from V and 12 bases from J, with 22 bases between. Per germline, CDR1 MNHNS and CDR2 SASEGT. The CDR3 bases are TGTGCCAGCAGTGAACAGATGACACCCGGACGGGGGACTTTCTTT. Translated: CASSEQMTPGRGTFF.

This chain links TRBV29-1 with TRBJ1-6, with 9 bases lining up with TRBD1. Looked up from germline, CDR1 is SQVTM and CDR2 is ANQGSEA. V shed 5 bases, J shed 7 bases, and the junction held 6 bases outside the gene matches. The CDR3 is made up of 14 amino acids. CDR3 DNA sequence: TGCAGCGTTAAACCCGACAGGGGGAATTCACCCCTCCACTTT. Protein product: CSVKPDRGNSPLHF.

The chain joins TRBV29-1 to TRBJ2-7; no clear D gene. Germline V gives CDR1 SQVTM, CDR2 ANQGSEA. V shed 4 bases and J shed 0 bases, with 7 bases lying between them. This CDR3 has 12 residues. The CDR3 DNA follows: TGCAGCGTTGCGGTCGGCTCCTACGAGCAGTACTTC. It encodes CSVAVGSYEQYF.

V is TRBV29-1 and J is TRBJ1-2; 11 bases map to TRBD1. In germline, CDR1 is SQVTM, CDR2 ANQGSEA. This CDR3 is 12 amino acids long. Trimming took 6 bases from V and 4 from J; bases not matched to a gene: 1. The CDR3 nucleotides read TGCAGCGTGGGGACAGGGGGCTATGGCTACACCTTC. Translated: CSVGTGGYGYTF.

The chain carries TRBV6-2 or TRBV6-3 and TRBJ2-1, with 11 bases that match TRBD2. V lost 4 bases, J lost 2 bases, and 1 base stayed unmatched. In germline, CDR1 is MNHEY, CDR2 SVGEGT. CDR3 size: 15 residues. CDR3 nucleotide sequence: TGTGCCAGCAGTTGGACTAGCGGGCCCTACAATGAGCAGTTCTTC. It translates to CASSWTSGPYNEQFF.

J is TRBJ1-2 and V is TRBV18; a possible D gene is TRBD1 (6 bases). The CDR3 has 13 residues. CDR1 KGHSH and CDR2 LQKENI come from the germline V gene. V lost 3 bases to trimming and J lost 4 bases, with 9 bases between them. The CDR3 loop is CASSPSDSYGYTF. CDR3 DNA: TGTGCCAGCTCACCTTCGGACAGCTATGGCTACACCTTC.

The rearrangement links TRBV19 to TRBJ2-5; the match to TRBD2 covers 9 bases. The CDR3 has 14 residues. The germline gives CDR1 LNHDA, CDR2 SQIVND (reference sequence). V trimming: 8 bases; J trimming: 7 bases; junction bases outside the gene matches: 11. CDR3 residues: CASLPSGGTGTQYF. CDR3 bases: TGTGCCAGTCTCCCCAGCGGGGGGACCGGGACCCAGTACTTC.

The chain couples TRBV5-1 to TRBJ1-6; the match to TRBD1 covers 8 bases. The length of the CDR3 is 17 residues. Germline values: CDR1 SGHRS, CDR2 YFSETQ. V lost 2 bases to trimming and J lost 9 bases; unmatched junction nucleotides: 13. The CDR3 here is CASSLRTDRTGSSPLHF. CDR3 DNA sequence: TGCGCCAGCAGCTTACGCACGGACCGGACAGGGAGTTCACCCCTCCACTTT.

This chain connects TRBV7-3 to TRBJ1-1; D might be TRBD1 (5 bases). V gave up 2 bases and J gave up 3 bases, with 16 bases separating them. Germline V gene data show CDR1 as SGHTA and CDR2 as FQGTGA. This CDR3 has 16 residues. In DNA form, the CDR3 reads TGTGCCAGCAGCTTACAACCAGGGAGGTTGGACACTGAAGCTTTCTTT. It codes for CASSLQPGRLDTEAFF. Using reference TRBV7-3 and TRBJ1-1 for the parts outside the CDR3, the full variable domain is GAGVSQTPSNKVTEKGKYVELRCDPISGHTALYWYRQSLGQGPEFLIYFQGTGAADDSGLPNDRFFAVRPEGSVSTLKIQRTERGDSAVYLCASSLQPGRLDTEAFFGQGTRLTVV.

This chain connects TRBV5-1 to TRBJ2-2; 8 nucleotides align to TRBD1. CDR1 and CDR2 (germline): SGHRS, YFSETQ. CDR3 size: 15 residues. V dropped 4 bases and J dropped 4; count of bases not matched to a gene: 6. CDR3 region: CASSTRQGPTGELFF. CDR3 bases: TGCGCCAGCAGCACCCGACAGGGGCCCACCGGGGAGCTGTTTTTT.

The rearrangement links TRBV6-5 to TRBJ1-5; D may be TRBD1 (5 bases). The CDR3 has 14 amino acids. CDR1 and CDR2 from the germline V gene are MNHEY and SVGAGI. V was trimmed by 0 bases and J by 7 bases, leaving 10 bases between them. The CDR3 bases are TGTGCCAGCAGTTACTCGGACATCGGACAGCCCCAGCATTTT. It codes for CASSYSDIGQPQHF.

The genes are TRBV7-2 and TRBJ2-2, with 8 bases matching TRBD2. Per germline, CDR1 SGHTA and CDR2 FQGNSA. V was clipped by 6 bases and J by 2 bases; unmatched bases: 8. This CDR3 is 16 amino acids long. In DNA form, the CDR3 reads TGTGCCAGCAGTAAAGGACTAGCCTTAAACACCGGGGAGCTGTTTTTT. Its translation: CASSKGLALNTGELFF. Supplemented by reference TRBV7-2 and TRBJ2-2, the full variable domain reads GAGVSQSPSNKVTEKGKDVELRCDPISGHTALYWYRQSLGQGLEFLIYFQGNSAPDKSGLPSDRFSAERTGGSVSTLTIQRTQQEDSAVYLCASSKGLALNTGELFFGEGSRLTVL.

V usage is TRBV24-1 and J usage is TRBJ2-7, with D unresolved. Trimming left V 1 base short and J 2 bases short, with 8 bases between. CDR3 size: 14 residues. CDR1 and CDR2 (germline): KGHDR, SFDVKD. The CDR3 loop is CATSDFHRAYEQYF. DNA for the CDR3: TGTGCCACCAGTGATTTTCACAGAGCCTACGAGCAGTACTTC.